This T cell receptor (beta chain) came from a study of blood T cell repertoires in COVID-19. This clone was seen once. Here immunoSEQ multiplex PCR was the method, and the copy in TCRdb shows in-frame clones only, minus some. The sample holds hundreds of thousands of clones, roughly 90% seen once. The germline gives CDR1 SGHAT, CDR2 FQNNGV. The junction had 8 bases not matched to a gene; V was cut back by 4 bases and J by 4 bases. The CDR3 runs 16 residues. The chain employs TRBV11-2 and TRBJ2-1, with TRBD2 matching 9 bases. The sequenced sample was PBMCs or T cells enriched from blood (not recorded which). This TCR was recovered from a woman in her 50s in a cohort exposed to, infected with or recovered from COVID-19 (not recorded which). DNA of the CDR3: TGTGCCAGCAGCTCCGCCCCTAGCGGGGCGTACAATGAGCAGTTCTTC. Its translation: CASSSAPSGAYNEQFF.